These T cell receptor beta chains were read from a single sample in a study of T cell responses to AZD1222 COVID-19 vaccine. Using immunoSEQ multiplex PCR, the repertoire was profiled, and TCRdb retains in-frame clones only, with some absent. The sample consists of 99,000 or so clones, 82% of them appearing once. The sequences come from peripheral blood, collected on day 0 of AZD1222 vaccination. These TCRs come from an adult in good health. CDR3s leave out the opening cysteine and the closing phenylalanine or tryptophan.

CDR3 length: 14
V gene: TRBV3-1/TRBV3-2
CDR3 protein: ASSLSLGGATDTQY

CDR3 length: 13
V gene: TRBV5-1
CDR3 protein: ASSETGETGGEQY

CDR3 length: 12
V gene: TRBV7-2
CDR3 protein: ASSHGQGGYGYT

CDR3 length: 13
V gene: TRBV4-2
CDR3 protein: ASSPMGQGAYEQY

CDR3 length: 11
V gene: TRBV12-5
CDR3 protein: ASGLGAETEAF

CDR3 length: 10
V gene: TRBV2
CDR3 protein: ATTRGSHEQY

CDR3 length: 11
V gene: TRBV5-6
CDR3 protein: ASSSLQGYEQY

CDR3 length: 11
V gene: TRBV19
CDR3 protein: ASSPTGVNIQY

CDR3 length: 17
V gene: TRBV21-1
CDR3 protein: ASSTCGQGQLRANYGYT

CDR3 length: 11
V gene: TRBV19
CDR3 protein: ASKRLSGNTIY

CDR3 length: 11
V gene: TRBV12-3/TRBV12-4
CDR3 protein: ASRPTGNTEAF

CDR3 length: 8
V gene: TRBV23-1
CDR3 protein: ARLGNGYT

CDR3 length: 11
V gene: TRBV19
CDR3 protein: ASSPHIQGGQF

CDR3 length: 15
V gene: TRBV7-2
CDR3 protein: ASSSRGTSGNHNEQF

CDR3 length: 14
V gene: TRBV7-9
CDR3 protein: ASSPWVIPSGNTIY

CDR3 length: 12
V gene: TRBV4-1
CDR3 protein: ASSRGGGIETLH

CDR3 length: 14
V gene: TRBV4-3
CDR3 protein: ASSQVRGDSSYGYT

CDR3 length: 12
V gene: TRBV5-1
CDR3 protein: ASSLRQGNYGYT

CDR3 length: 12
V gene: TRBV5-5
CDR3 protein: ASRESGVLREQY

CDR3 length: 10
V gene: TRBV29-1
CDR3 protein: SVRDGEYEQY

CDR3 length: 13
V gene: TRBV7-2
CDR3 protein: ASSQPRALTRGYT

CDR3 length: 12
V gene: TRBV6-2/TRBV6-3
CDR3 protein: ASSYSTQDSEQY

CDR3 length: 10
V gene: TRBV6-5
CDR3 protein: ASWQGPYGYT

CDR3 length: 15
V gene: TRBV2
CDR3 protein: ASSEALTRSFNSPLH

CDR3 length: 15
V gene: TRBV5-1
CDR3 protein: ASSFRSPGQGNSPLH

CDR3 length: 11
V gene: TRBV7-2
CDR3 protein: ASSLEHRDTQY